Listed below are T cell receptor beta chains from one sample, sequenced in a study of blood T cell repertoires in COVID-19. Here immunoSEQ multiplex PCR was the method, and the copy in TCRdb shows in-frame clones only, minus some. The data contain some 50,000 clones, around 84% of them singletons. Sequenced: peripheral blood. Receptors originate from a human donor in a cohort sampled during active COVID-19. Each CDR3 is given without its conserved first and last residue. D genes are given only for firm matches. The size field is filled for only some rows; it gives once, few, many or a size class.

NA TRBV5-1 TRBD2 ASSLSSGRDTQY
NA TRBV28 NA ASRSEGVKETQY
NA TRBV2 TRBD2 ASTSGGSSYEQY
NA TRBV5-1 NA ASSTDSGDYGYT
NA TRBV23-1 TRBD1 ASIPRQGHYEQY
NA TRBV6-5 NA ASKQQLNTGELF
NA TRBV28 TRBD2 ASSSGGSRTDTQY
NA TRBV2 TRBD2 ASYGTRETDTQY
NA TRBV30 TRBD1 AWSVGQGFDTQY
NA TRBV6-5 NA ASSFSFGYT
few TRBV10-1 TRBD1 ASSESTGQGSGYT
once TRBV2 TRBD2 ASAGGYLSTDTQY
NA TRBV28 NA ASIPGTQSYNEQF
NA TRBV5-1 TRBD2 ASSGTSGGHGGNEQF
NA TRBV7-9 NA ASSFGTSNQETQY
NA TRBV27 TRBD1 ASSFDRGSNTEAF
NA TRBV5-1 TRBD1 ASSTDGQGNSPLH
once TRBV5-1 TRBD2 ASSNRTSGLYEQY
few TRBV3-1/TRBV3-2 TRBD1 ASSQDGTGWAQPQH
NA TRBV5-5 TRBD2 ASSPWGLVDEQF
NA TRBV19 NA ASSTQGYNEQF
once TRBV18 TRBD1 ASSPRAGGNEQF
few TRBV18 NA ASSPRAAVSSWNTEAF
NA TRBV7-9 TRBD1 ASSPRTGGRVLDNSPLH
NA TRBV5-1 NA ASSQGLSYEQY
NA TRBV24-1 NA ATSESGSSYEQF
NA TRBV5-1 TRBD1 ASSLADLGQGEDTEAF
NA TRBV11-3 TRBD2 ASSSGTSGSTQY
NA TRBV5-1 NA ASSLGPGRDYGYT
many TRBV2 TRBD1 ASSGDRLSTGELF
NA TRBV27 NA ASSLQGSGNTIY
NA TRBV6-5 TRBD1 ARTRQGHARGEQF
NA TRBV7-9 TRBD1 ASSPPGQGFSEQY
once TRBV25-1 TRBD1 ASRPGQGYEQY
NA TRBV19 NA ASSFTRTEISYGYT
NA TRBV7-9 NA ASSLTIGQGLT
NA TRBV11-3 NA ASSLHQGQETQY
NA TRBV3-1/TRBV3-2 NA ASSQEFKRLNTGELF
NA TRBV6-2/TRBV6-3 NA ASSSRGGHSNQPQH
NA TRBV5-5 NA ASSANYEQY
NA TRBV18 TRBD1 ASSPQQGGSGSGANVLT
NA TRBV16 NA ASSQFDRVNQPQH
NA TRBV2 NA ASMQDRPYGYT
NA TRBV6-2/TRBV6-3 TRBD2 ASSYPPRTSGGAPSTDTQY
NA TRBV4-2 NA ASSQERRSSGNTIY
NA TRBV5-4 TRBD2 ASSSSAGGVNEQF
NA TRBV28 TRBD1 ASSQPGQGGKKLF